Listed below are T cell receptor beta chains from one sample, sequenced in a study of T cell responses to AZD1222 COVID-19 vaccine. Clones were sequenced by immunoSEQ multiplex PCR, and TCRdb holds only the in-frame ones, with some missing. Among about 110,000 clones listed, about four fifths were seen once. The specimen comprised peripheral blood, sampled on day 0 of AZD1222 vaccination. These receptors were taken from an adult in good health. Both conserved end residues are part of each CDR3. Fields, in order: J gene, V gene, CDR3 protein.

j_call: TRBJ1-1; v_call: TRBV7-9; cdr3_aa: CASTPWRGRGDTEAFF
j_call: TRBJ1-5; v_call: TRBV15; cdr3_aa: CATEERGLDDQPQHF
j_call: TRBJ1-2; v_call: TRBV7-9; cdr3_aa: CASSGQSSYGYTF
j_call: TRBJ1-1; v_call: TRBV30; cdr3_aa: CAWGTGLSAEAFF
j_call: TRBJ1-4; v_call: TRBV18; cdr3_aa: CASSPLSNEKLFF
j_call: TRBJ2-1; v_call: TRBV7-6; cdr3_aa: CASSLGTSGGAGEQFF
j_call: TRBJ1-4; v_call: TRBV27; cdr3_aa: CASSGDRVFSNEKLFF
j_call: TRBJ1-5; v_call: TRBV28; cdr3_aa: CASSNDRVNQPQHF
j_call: TRBJ2-7; v_call: TRBV28; cdr3_aa: CASSLAGSSYEQYF
j_call: TRBJ1-2; v_call: TRBV6-6; cdr3_aa: CASSYSMTTLRDGYTF
j_call: TRBJ2-1; v_call: TRBV18; cdr3_aa: CASSPSNGGRLNEQFF
j_call: TRBJ1-1; v_call: TRBV7-2; cdr3_aa: CASSLVGTNTEAFF
j_call: TRBJ1-1; v_call: TRBV7-9; cdr3_aa: CASSPQGVGTEAFF
j_call: TRBJ2-3; v_call: TRBV18; cdr3_aa: CASFLGGGTDTQYF
j_call: TRBJ2-1; v_call: TRBV6-5; cdr3_aa: CASSSPGLASSNEQFF
j_call: TRBJ2-7; v_call: TRBV2; cdr3_aa: CASKTSGLSYEQYF
j_call: TRBJ2-5; v_call: TRBV9; cdr3_aa: CASSFRGLAGGQETQYF
j_call: TRBJ2-2; v_call: TRBV12-3/TRBV12-4; cdr3_aa: CASSPPMAGELFF
j_call: TRBJ2-1; v_call: TRBV11-2; cdr3_aa: CASSSAGYSYNEQFF
j_call: TRBJ2-7; v_call: TRBV18; cdr3_aa: CASQKSGSPYEQYF
j_call: TRBJ1-2; v_call: TRBV4-1; cdr3_aa: CASSTASTGGNYGYTF
j_call: TRBJ2-4; v_call: TRBV7-2; cdr3_aa: CASSLGPSGGAKNIQYF
j_call: TRBJ2-2; v_call: TRBV28; cdr3_aa: CASSLRTSGQNTGELFF
j_call: TRBJ1-5; v_call: TRBV19; cdr3_aa: CASRDRPHQPQHF
j_call: TRBJ1-5; v_call: TRBV7-2; cdr3_aa: CASSLAWTADQPQHF
j_call: TRBJ1-5; v_call: TRBV6-2/TRBV6-3; cdr3_aa: CASSYSGRAGQPQHF
j_call: TRBJ2-7; v_call: TRBV6-5; cdr3_aa: CASRTLGAGDYEQYF
j_call: TRBJ2-3; v_call: TRBV18; cdr3_aa: CASSPPRGDRSADTQYF
j_call: TRBJ2-1; v_call: TRBV4-3; cdr3_aa: CASSRDTPYNEQFF
j_call: TRBJ1-5; v_call: TRBV28; cdr3_aa: CASSLVTYNQPQHF
j_call: TRBJ2-2; v_call: TRBV11-2; cdr3_aa: CASRRPGRITSTGELFF
j_call: TRBJ2-2; v_call: TRBV5-1; cdr3_aa: CASSLFPGQGRSGELFF